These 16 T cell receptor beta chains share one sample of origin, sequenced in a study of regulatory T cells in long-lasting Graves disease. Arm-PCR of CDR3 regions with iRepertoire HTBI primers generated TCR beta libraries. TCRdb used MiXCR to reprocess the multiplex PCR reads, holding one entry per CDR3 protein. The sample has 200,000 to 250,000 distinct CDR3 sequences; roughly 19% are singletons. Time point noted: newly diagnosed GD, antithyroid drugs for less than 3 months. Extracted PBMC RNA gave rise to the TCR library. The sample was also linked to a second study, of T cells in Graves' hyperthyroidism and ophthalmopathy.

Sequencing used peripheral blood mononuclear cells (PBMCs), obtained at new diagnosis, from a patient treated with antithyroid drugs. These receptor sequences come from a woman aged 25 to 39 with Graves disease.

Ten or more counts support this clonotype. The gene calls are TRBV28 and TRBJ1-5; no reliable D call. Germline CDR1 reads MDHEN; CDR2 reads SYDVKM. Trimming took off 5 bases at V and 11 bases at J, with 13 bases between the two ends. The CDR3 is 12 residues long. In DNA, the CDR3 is TGTGCCAGCAGTCCCCCGAGGGCAGCCCAGCATTTT. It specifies CASSPPRAAQHF.

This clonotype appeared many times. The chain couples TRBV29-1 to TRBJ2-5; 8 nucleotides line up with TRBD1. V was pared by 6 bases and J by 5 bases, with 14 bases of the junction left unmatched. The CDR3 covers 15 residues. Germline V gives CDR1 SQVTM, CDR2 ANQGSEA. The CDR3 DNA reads TGCAGCGTGGAAACCGGGACAGGCCTATGGGAGACCCAGTACTTC. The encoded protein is CSVETGTGLWETQYF.

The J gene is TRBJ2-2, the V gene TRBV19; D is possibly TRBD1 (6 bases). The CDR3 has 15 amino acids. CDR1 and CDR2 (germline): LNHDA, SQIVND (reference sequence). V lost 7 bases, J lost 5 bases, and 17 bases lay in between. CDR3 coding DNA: TGTGCCAGTAAAGGACAGTGGCCGGCGACCGGGGAGCTGTTTTTT. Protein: CASKGQWPATGELFF.

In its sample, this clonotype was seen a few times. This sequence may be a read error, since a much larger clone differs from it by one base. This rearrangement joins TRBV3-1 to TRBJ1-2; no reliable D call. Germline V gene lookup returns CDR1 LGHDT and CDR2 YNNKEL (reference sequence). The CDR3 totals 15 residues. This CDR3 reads CASIQGMATPNGYTF. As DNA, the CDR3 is TGTGCCAGCATCCAAGGAATGGCGACACCGAATGGCTACACCTTC.

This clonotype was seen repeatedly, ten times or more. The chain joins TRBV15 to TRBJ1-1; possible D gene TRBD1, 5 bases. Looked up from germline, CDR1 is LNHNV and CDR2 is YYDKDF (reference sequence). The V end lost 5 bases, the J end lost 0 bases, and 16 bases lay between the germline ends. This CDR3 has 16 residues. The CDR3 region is CATSLALGPMNTEAFF. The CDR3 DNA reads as TGTGCCACCAGCTTAGCACTGGGGCCCATGAACACTGAAGCTTTCTTT. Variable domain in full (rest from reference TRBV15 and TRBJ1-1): DAMVIQNPRYQVTQFGKPVTLSCSQTLNHNVMYWYQQKSSQAPKLLFHYYDKDFNNEADTPDNFQSRRPNTSFCFLDIRSPGLGDTAMYLCATSLALGPMNTEAFFGQGTRLTVV.

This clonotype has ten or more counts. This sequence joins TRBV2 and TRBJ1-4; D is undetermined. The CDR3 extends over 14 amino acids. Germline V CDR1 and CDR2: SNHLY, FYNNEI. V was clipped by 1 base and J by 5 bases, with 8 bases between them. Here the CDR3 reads CASSEGGRNEKLFF. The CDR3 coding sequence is TGTGCCAGCAGTGAAGGAGGGCGGAATGAAAAACTGTTTTTT. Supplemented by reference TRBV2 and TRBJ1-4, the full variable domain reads EPEVTQTPSHQVTQMGQEVILRCVPISNHLYFYWYRQILGQKVEFLVSFYNNEISEKSEIFDDQFSVERPDGSNFTLKIRSTKLEDSAMYFCASSEGGRNEKLFFGSGTQLSVL.

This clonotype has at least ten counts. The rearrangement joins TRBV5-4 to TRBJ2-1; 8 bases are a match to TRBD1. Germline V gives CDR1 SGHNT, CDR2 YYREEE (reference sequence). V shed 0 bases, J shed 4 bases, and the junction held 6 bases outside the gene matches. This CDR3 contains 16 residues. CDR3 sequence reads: CASSLVQGARYNEQFF. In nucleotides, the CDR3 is TGTGCCAGCAGCTTGGTCCAGGGGGCAAGGTACAATGAGCAGTTCTTC.

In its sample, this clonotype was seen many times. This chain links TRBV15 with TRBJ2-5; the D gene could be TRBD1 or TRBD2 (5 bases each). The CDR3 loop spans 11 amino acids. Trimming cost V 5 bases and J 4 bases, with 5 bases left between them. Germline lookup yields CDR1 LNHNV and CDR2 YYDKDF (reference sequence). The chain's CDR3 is CATSGGETQYF. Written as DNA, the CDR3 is TGTGCCACCAGCGGGGGAGAGACCCAGTACTTC.

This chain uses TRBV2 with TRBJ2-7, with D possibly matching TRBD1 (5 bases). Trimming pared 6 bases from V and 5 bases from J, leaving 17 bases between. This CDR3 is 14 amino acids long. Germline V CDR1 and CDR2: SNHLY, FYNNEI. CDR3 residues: CASSWVRAPHEQYF. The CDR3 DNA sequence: TGTGCCAGCAGCTGGGTCAGGGCGCCGCACGAGCAGTACTTC.

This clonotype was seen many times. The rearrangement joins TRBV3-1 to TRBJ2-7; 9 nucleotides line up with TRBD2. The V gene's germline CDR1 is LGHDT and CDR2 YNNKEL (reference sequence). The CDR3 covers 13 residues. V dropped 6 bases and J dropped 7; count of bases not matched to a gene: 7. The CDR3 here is CASRFSGRGEQYF. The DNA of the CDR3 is TGTGCCAGCAGGTTTAGCGGGAGAGGGGAGCAGTACTTC.

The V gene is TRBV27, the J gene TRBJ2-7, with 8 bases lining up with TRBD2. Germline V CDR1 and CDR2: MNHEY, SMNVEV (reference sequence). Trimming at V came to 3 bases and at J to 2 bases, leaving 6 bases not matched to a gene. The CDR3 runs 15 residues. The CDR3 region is CASSFSREATYEQYF. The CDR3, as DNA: TGTGCCAGCAGTTTCTCGCGGGAGGCCACCTACGAGCAGTACTTC.

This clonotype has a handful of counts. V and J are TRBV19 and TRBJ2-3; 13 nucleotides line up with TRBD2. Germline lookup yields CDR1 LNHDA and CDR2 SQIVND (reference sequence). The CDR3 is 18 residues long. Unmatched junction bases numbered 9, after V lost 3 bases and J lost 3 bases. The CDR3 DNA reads TGTGCCAGTAGTATTCCCCCCTCGACTAGCGGGAGGACAGATACGCAGTATTTT. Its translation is CASSIPPSTSGRTDTQYF.

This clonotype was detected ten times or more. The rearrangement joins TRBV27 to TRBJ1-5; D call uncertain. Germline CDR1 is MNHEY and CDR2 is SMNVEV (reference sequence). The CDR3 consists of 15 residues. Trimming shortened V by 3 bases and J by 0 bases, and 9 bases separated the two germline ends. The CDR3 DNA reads TGTGCCAGCAGTTTGACATCGGCTAGCAATCAGCCCCAGCATTTT. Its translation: CASSLTSASNQPQHF.

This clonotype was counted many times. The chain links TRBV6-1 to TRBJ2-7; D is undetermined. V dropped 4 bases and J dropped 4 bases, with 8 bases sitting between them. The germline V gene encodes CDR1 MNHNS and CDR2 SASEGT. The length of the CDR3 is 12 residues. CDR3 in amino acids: CASSVRPYEQYF. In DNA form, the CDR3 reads TGTGCCAGCAGTGTAAGGCCGTACGAGCAGTACTTC.

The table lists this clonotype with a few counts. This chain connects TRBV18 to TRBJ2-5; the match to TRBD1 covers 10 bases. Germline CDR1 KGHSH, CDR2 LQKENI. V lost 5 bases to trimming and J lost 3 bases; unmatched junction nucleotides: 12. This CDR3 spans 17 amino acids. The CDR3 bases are TGTGCCAGCTCATCGTGGACAGGGGGTACCTTCGAAGAGACCCAGTACTTC. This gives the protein CASSSWTGGTFEETQYF. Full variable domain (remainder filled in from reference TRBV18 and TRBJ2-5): NAGVMQNPRHLVRRRGQEARLRCSPMKGHSHVYWYRQLPEEGLKFMVYLQKENIIDESGMPKERFSAEFPKEGPSILRIQQVVRGDSAAYFCASSSWTGGTFEETQYFGPGTRLLVL.

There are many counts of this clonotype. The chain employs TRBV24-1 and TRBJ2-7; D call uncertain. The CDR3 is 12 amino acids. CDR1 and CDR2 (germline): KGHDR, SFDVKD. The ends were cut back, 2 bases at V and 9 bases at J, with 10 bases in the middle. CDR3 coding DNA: TGTGCCACCAGTGATTCTCCTTCTGTGCAGTACTTC. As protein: CATSDSPSVQYF.